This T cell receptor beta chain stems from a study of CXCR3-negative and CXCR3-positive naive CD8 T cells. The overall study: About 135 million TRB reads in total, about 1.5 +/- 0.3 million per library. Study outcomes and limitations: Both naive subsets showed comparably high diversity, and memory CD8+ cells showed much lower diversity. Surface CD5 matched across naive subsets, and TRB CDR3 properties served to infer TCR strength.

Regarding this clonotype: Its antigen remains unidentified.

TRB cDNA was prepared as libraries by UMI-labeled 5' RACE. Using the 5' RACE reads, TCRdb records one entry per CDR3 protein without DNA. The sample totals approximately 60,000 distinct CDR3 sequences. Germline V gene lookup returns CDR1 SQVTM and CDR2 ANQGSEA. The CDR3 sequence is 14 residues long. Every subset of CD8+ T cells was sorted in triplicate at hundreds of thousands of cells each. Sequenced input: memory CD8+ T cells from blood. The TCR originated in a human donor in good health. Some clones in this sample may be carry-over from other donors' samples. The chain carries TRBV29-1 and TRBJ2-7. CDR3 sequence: CSVALITGNYEQYF.